The rows below give T cell receptor beta chains drawn from one sample of a study of shared clonotypes between healthy human individuals. Method: immunoSEQ multiplex PCR; TCRdb's copy keeps in-frame clones and lacks some. Among about 2.1 million clones listed, 80% to 95% were seen once. Sequencing input: naive CD8+ T cells from PBMCs. Receptors originate from a man younger than 35 in good health. Some clones in this sample may be carry-over from other donors' samples. The CDR3 runs from the conserved cysteine through the conserved F or W. A D gene is named only where the DNA matches it firmly. Some rows mark clone size as missing; the rest say once, few, many or name a class of expanded clone.

TRBJ2-7	TRBV7-3	.	.	TGTGCCAGCAGCTTAAGGCCGGGCTACGAGCAGTACTTC	CASSLRPGYEQYF
TRBJ2-1	TRBV18	.	.	TGTGCCAGCTCACCACGGGCGGGTGGGTTCTCCTACAATGAGCAGTTCTTC	CASSPRAGGFSYNEQFF
TRBJ1-4	TRBV28	.	.	TGTGCCAGCAGTTTTCGGCCGGCGGGGAAACTGTTTTTT	CASSFRPAGKLFF
TRBJ2-7	TRBV5-5	.	.	TGTGCCAGCAGCTTGGTAGTGGCTTACGAGCAGTACTTC	CASSLVVAYEQYF
TRBJ2-5	TRBV29-1	.	.	TGCAGCGTTGAAGATTTCGCGGCCGGGACACAAGAGACCCAGTACTTC	CSVEDFAAGTQETQYF
TRBJ2-1	TRBV7-8	.	.	TGTGCCAGCAGCTTTACGGGGGACTCCTACAATGAGCAGTTCTTC	CASSFTGDSYNEQFF
TRBJ2-7	TRBV6-6	.	TRBD1	TGTGCCAGCAGTCTGCCAACAGGGGTCGAGCAGTACTTC	CASSLPTGVEQYF
TRBJ2-1	TRBV9	once	TRBD2	TGTGCCAGCAGCATCATAGCGGGAGGCCTTGGAAGTGAGCAGTTCTTC	CASSIIAGGLGSEQFF
TRBJ1-1	TRBV13	.	TRBD1	TGTGCCAGCAGCTTTAGTGGACAGGGGAACACTGAAGCTTTCTTT	CASSFSGQGNTEAFF
TRBJ2-1	TRBV9	.	.	TGTGCCAGCAGCGTACCGGGGTCCCGCAAAAGTGAGCAGTTCTTC	CASSVPGSRKSEQFF
TRBJ2-7	TRBV28	once	TRBD2	TGTGCCAGCAGTCCGGGACTACCCAGTTCCGAGCAGTACTTC	CASSPGLPSSEQYF
TRBJ1-1	TRBV27	.	TRBD1	TGTGCCAGCAGTCCCACTCCGACAGGGAACCCTGAAGCTTTCTTT	CASSPTPTGNPEAFF
TRBJ1-1	TRBV5-5	once	TRBD1	TGTGCCAGCAGCTTGGCATTAGTCGAAGGACAGGGGGGTAGAGCTTTCTTT	CASSLALVEGQGGRAFF
TRBJ1-2	TRBV5-1	.	.	TGCGCCAGCAGCTTCGGTGTGGAAGGCTACACCTTC	CASSFGVEGYTF
TRBJ2-7	TRBV27	.	.	TGTGCCAGCAGTCAGACGGCACCCTACGAGCAGTACTTC	CASSQTAPYEQYF
TRBJ1-5	TRBV5-4	.	.	TGTGCGTATACAGGGCCCAGCAATCAGCCCCAGCATTTT	CAYTGPSNQPQHF
TRBJ2-7	TRBV19	few	.	TGTGCCAGTAGCCCGGTAGCCGGGTCCTACGAGCAGTACTTC	CASSPVAGSYEQYF
TRBJ1-2	TRBV6-1	.	.	TGTGCCAGCAAAATACAGGGAGGGGGCTACACCTTC	CASKIQGGGYTF
TRBJ2-1	TRBV29-1	.	.	TGCAGCGTTGAGGTTCTACAGGGTCCCTCCTACAATGAGCAGTTCTTC	CSVEVLQGPSYNEQFF
TRBJ2-2	TRBV11-2	.	.	TGTGCCAGCAGCTTCGGGCAGGTCTTAACCGGGGAGCTGTTTTTT	CASSFGQVLTGELFF
TRBJ2-3	TRBV5-4	.	.	TGTGCCAGCAGCTTCGCTACTAAGGACGTTACGCAGTATTTT	CASSFATKDVTQYF
TRBJ1-5	TRBV27	.	.	TGTGCCAGCAGTTTAAGGGATCGCGATCAGCCCCAGCATTTT	CASSLRDRDQPQHF
TRBJ2-7	TRBV29-1	once	TRBD2	TGCAGCGTTCCCCTATCGGGACTAGCGGCCCCGGGGGGCCTCGAGCAGTACTTC	CSVPLSGLAAPGGLEQYF
TRBJ2-2	TRBV28	.	TRBD2	TGTGCCAGCAGTGGGAGGGCCCGCACCGGGGAGCTGTTTTTT	CASSGRARTGELFF
TRBJ1-5	TRBV28	.	.	TGTGCCAGCAGTTTTCCGGAGGGTTCGGAGGCGCGGGATTTT	CASSFPEGSEARDF
TRBJ2-3	TRBV9	.	TRBD2	TGTGCCAGCAGCGCATATAGCGGGAGCTTAGATACGCAGTATTTT	CASSAYSGSLDTQYF
TRBJ2-1	TRBV15	.	TRBD1	TGTGCCACCGGACCCGGGACAGGGGGGTTCAATGAGCAGTTCTTC	CATGPGTGGFNEQFF
TRBJ1-1	TRBV7-8	.	TRBD1	TGTGCCAGCAGCTCTACAGGGGTCCCGAGGACTGAAGCTTTCTTT	CASSSTGVPRTEAFF
TRBJ1-1	TRBV6-6	.	.	TGTGCCAGCAGTTCTACCAAGGACAGTTACACTGAAGCTTTCTTT	CASSSTKDSYTEAFF
TRBJ1-5	TRBV28	.	.	TGTGCCAGCAGCTTTCAGGGGTGGGTAGAGCCCCAGCATTTT	CASSFQGWVEPQHF
TRBJ2-7	TRBV5-8	.	.	TGTGCCAGCAGCTTGGGGGGGAGGCGAGCCTACGAGCAGTACTTC	CASSLGGRRAYEQYF
TRBJ1-3	TRBV9	.	.	TGTGCCAGCAGCGTAGGGCAGCAACCTGGAAACACCATATATTTT	CASSVGQQPGNTIYF
TRBJ2-7	TRBV2	few	.	TGTGCCAGCAGTGAGGGCTCCGCCCCTTATTACGAGCAGTACTTC	CASSEGSAPYYEQYF
TRBJ2-2	TRBV9	.	.	TGTGCCAGCAGCGTCGGGGGGCGGACGAACACCGGGGAGCTGTTTTTT	CASSVGGRTNTGELFF
TRBJ2-1	TRBV9	.	.	TGTGCCAGCAGCGGCGGGACTTCGCAGTTCTTC	CASSGGTSQFF
TRBJ1-2	TRBV27	once	.	TGTGCCAGCAGTTTTTATCAGGGTTTTGATGGCTACACCTTC	CASSFYQGFDGYTF
TRBJ2-2	TRBV5-1	.	.	TGCGCCAGCAGCTTGAGGTACTACTTGGGGGCGGGAGCGAACACCGGGGAGCTGTTTTTT	CASSLRYYLGAGANTGELFF
TRBJ2-7	TRBV5-6	.	.	TGTGCCAGCAGTCAAGCGGCGGCTAGCAGCTCCTACGAGCAGTACTTC	CASSQAAASSSYEQYF
TRBJ1-2	TRBV2	once	.	TGTGCCAGCAGCGCTACAGGGTCCTATGGCTACACCTTC	CASSATGSYGYTF
TRBJ2-2	TRBV10-1	.	TRBD1	TGCGCCAGCAGTGAGACACCGGGACAGGGGGCCGGGGAGCTGTTTTTT	CASSETPGQGAGELFF
TRBJ1-1	TRBV7-6	.	.	TGTGCCAGCAGCTTAGGTTGGGGTTTGGAGAACACTGAAGCTTTCTTT	CASSLGWGLENTEAFF
TRBJ1-1	TRBV12-5	.	TRBD1	TGTGCTAGTGGTTTGGCCCAGGGGGTAAACACTGAAGCTTTCTTT	CASGLAQGVNTEAFF
TRBJ1-1	TRBV6-4	.	TRBD1	TGTGCCAGCAGGAGGGGGCCGATGAACACTGAAGCTTTCTTT	CASRRGPMNTEAFF
TRBJ2-3	TRBV7-3	.	.	TGTGCCAGCAGCTCCACCGGCAGGGTCATGGATACGCAGTATTTT	CASSSTGRVMDTQYF
TRBJ2-7	TRBV11-1	.	TRBD2	TGTGCCAGCAGCCGTGGACTAGTCCCCTACGAGCAGTACTTC	CASSRGLVPYEQYF
TRBJ2-2	TRBV5-6	.	TRBD2	TGTGCCAGCAGCAAATTAGGATTCCTAGCGGAGGAGAACACCGGGGAGCTGTTTTTT	CASSKLGFLAEENTGELFF
TRBJ2-2	TRBV19	.	TRBD2	TGTGCCAGTAGTATAGATAATTTGGCGGGAGTTGGCGGGGAGCTGTTTTTT	CASSIDNLAGVGGELFF
TRBJ1-1	TRBV29-1	few	.	TGCAGCGTTGCTGGGGGCAGAATGGTCACTGAAGCTTTCTTT	CSVAGGRMVTEAFF
TRBJ2-7	TRBV30	.	TRBD1	TGTGCCTGGAGCCACAGGGTTAAGGACAGGGGGCCCTACGAGCAGTACTTC	CAWSHRVKDRGPYEQYF
TRBJ1-2	TRBV7-9	.	TRBD1	TGTGCCAGCAGCACCTGGGACAGGGCCTATGGCTACACCTTC	CASSTWDRAYGYTF
TRBJ2-7	TRBV19	.	.	TGTGCCAGTAGTATCTTTGGGGACGTCTACGAGCAGTACTTC	CASSIFGDVYEQYF
TRBJ2-1	TRBV11-3	.	.	TGTGCCAGCAGCACGTACCCTGGCTGGGAGCAGTTCTTC	CASSTYPGWEQFF